These 25 T cell receptor beta chains were sequenced from one sample in a study of T cell responses to AZD1222 COVID-19 vaccine. Sequencing used immunoSEQ multiplex PCR; TCRdb keeps in-frame clones, though not all of them. This table holds about 59,000 clones, less than 90% found once. The sample was peripheral blood, taken on day 0 of AZD1222 vaccination. The receptors come from an adult in good health.

Only one count was recorded for this clone. V gene TRBV19 combines with J gene TRBJ1-5, with no clear D. The CDR3 sequence is 13 residues long. Trimming stripped 3 bases from V and 5 bases from J, with 8 bases between. Germline V gene sequence: CDR1 LNHDA, CDR2 SQIVND (reference sequence). CDR3 nucleotides: TGTGCCAGTAGTATCATAAACGATCAGCCCCAGCATTTT. Encoded protein: CASSIINDQPQHF.

The rearrangement uses TRBV7-2 and TRBJ2-7; 8 nucleotides align to TRBD2. Germline V gene data show CDR1 as SGHTA and CDR2 as FQGNSA. V lost 1 base and J lost 3; bases outside the gene matches: 5. The CDR3 length is 15 residues. The CDR3 DNA follows: TGTGCCAGCAGCTTAGGGGGTAGCGGGGTCTACGAGCAGTACTTC. Translation: CASSLGGSGVYEQYF.

CDR3 bases: TGTGCCAGCAGCACTGGACTAGCGGGGGTCAATGAGCAGTTCTTC. Its protein is CASSTGLAGVNEQFF. The rearrangement links TRBV7-2 to TRBJ2-1, with 13 bases identical to TRBD2. From germline, CDR1 is SGHTA and CDR2 FQGNSA. CDR3 length: 15 amino acids. Trimming at V came to 5 bases and at J to 6 bases, leaving 4 bases not matched to a gene. Drawing the rest from reference TRBV7-2 and TRBJ2-1, the complete variable domain is GAGVSQSPSNKVTEKGKDVELRCDPISGHTALYWYRQSLGQGLEFLIYFQGNSAPDKSGLPSDRFSAERTGGSVSTLTIQRTQQEDSAVYLCASSTGLAGVNEQFFGPGTRLTVL.

Concerning this clone itself: One end of the junction fails to match germline, which may point to a read error. The rearrangement joins TRBV27 to TRBJ2-5; 9 nucleotides agree with TRBD1. CDR3 length: 19 residues. Germline CDR1 and CDR2: MNHEY and SMNVEV (reference sequence). Here the CDR3 DNA reads TGTGCCAGCAGTGTATCCGGGACAGGGACCTTGTCATACCAAGAGACCCAGTACTTC. Translation gives CASSVSGTGTLSYQETQYF.

The chain employs TRBV3-1 (or the pseudogene TRBV3-2) and TRBJ2-1; TRBD1 is a possible D gene (5 bases). The V gene's germline CDR1 is LGHDT and CDR2 YNNKEL (reference sequence). The V end was cut by 2 bases, the J end by 6 bases, with 14 bases between. CDR3 length equals 15 residues. This chain's CDR3 is CASSQNRRVFNEQFF. CDR3 in DNA: TGTGCCAGCAGCCAAAATCGCAGGGTCTTCAATGAGCAGTTCTTC.

This chain links TRBV5-1 with TRBJ2-7; D gene unclear. The CDR3 sequence is 12 residues long. Germline V gene data show CDR1 as SGHRS and CDR2 as YFSETQ. V lost 4 bases and J lost 6, with 11 bases in between. CDR3 amino acids: CASSKTDSEQYF. The CDR3 DNA reads as TGCGCCAGCAGCAAAACAGATTCCGAGCAGTACTTC. Supplemented by reference TRBV5-1 and TRBJ2-7, the full variable domain reads KAGVTQTPRYLIKTRGQQVTLSCSPISGHRSVSWYQQTPGQGLQFLFEYFSETQRNKGNFPGRFSGRQFSNSRSEMNVSTLELGDSALYLCASSKTDSEQYFGPGTRLTVT.

This chain uses TRBV4-1 with TRBJ1-3; no clear D. Looked up from germline, CDR1 is MGHRA and CDR2 is YSYEKL. The CDR3 is 15 amino acids. V lost 7 bases and J 2 bases, leaving 15 bases between the germline ends. The DNA of the CDR3 is TGCGCCAGCATGATGACGGGGTCAGCTGGAAACACCATATATTTT. Its translation is CASMMTGSAGNTIYF.

The J gene is TRBJ2-1, the V gene TRBV29-1, with 10 bases lining up with TRBD2. This CDR3 is built from 14 residues. CDR1 is SQVTM, CDR2 ANQGSEA, per germline. J lost 8 bases, V lost 4 bases, and 8 bases had no gene match. In DNA form, the CDR3 reads TGCAGCGTTGGGAGCGGGGGGGGCATATATGAGCAGTTCTTC. Translating it yields CSVGSGGGIYEQFF.

V and J are TRBV4-3 and TRBJ1-1; D is possibly TRBD1 (5 bases). Trimming pared 1 base from V and 1 base from J, leaving 10 bases between. Germline V gene sequence: CDR1 LGHNA, CDR2 YSLEER. This CDR3 is 15 amino acids long. CDR3 DNA: TGCGCCAGCAGCCAAGCGGGGGACTCGAACACTGAAGCTTTCTTT. Translation: CASSQAGDSNTEAFF.

V is TRBV3-1 (or the pseudogene TRBV3-2) and J is TRBJ1-3; 7 bases line up with TRBD1. The CDR3 is 17 residues long. With 0 bases clipped from V and 0 bases from J, the junction kept 5 bases outside the gene matches. The germline gives CDR1 LGHDT, CDR2 YNNKEL (reference sequence). CDR3 DNA: TGTGCCAGCAGCCAAGATCGGGGGACAGCCTCTGGAAACACCATATATTTT. Encoded protein: CASSQDRGTASGNTIYF.

The gene calls are TRBV5-1 and TRBJ2-3; 8 bases align to TRBD2. J was trimmed by 1 base and V by 1 base; bases with no gene match: 11. In germline, CDR1 is SGHRS, CDR2 YFSETQ. The CDR3 is 18 amino acids. DNA of the CDR3: TGCGCCAGCAGCTTGAGGGGGACCGGGACTAGTGGCACAGATACGCAGTATTTT. Translated, it gives CASSLRGTGTSGTDTQYF. Drawing the rest from reference TRBV5-1 and TRBJ2-3, the complete variable domain is KAGVTQTPRYLIKTRGQQVTLSCSPISGHRSVSWYQQTPGQGLQFLFEYFSETQRNKGNFPGRFSGRQFSNSRSEMNVSTLELGDSALYLCASSLRGTGTSGTDTQYFGPGTRLTVL.

The V call is TRBV13, the J call TRBJ2-2, with 8 positions matching TRBD2. The V gene end was trimmed by 5 bases and the J gene end by 6 bases; junction bases not matched to a gene: 8. Germline CDR1 reads PRHDT; CDR2 reads FYEKMQ (reference sequence). This CDR3 spans 15 amino acids. The CDR3 sequence: CASSTGTRAPGELFF. The CDR3 DNA sequence: TGTGCCAGCAGCACCGGGACTAGAGCCCCCGGGGAGCTGTTTTTT.

The chain carries TRBV12-3 or TRBV12-4 and TRBJ1-4, with unresolved D. This CDR3 is 12 amino acids long. Trimming left V 6 bases short and J 4 bases short, with 6 bases between. DNA for the CDR3: TGTGCCAGCAGGGCGGATAATGAAAAACTGTTTTTT. As protein: CASRADNEKLFF.

This clone was seen a single time. This chain uses TRBV28 with TRBJ1-1; no clear D gene. CDR1 is MDHEN and CDR2 is SYDVKM in the germline V gene. This CDR3 is 14 amino acids long. The V gene lost 6 bases and the J gene lost 7 bases, with 18 bases spanning the gap. The DNA for the CDR3 is TGTGCCAGCAGCCGAAGCCGGGATGTTGGTGAAGCTTTCTTT. Translation: CASSRSRDVGEAFF.

This chain connects TRBV5-1 to TRBJ2-5; D is undetermined. The CDR3 is made up of 14 amino acids. Trimming cost V 4 bases and J 0 bases, with 10 bases left between them. Germline CDR1 and CDR2: SGHRS and YFSETQ. The CDR3 DNA sequence: TGCGCCAGCAGCCCCCTGTCCGACCAAGAGACCCAGTACTTC. Translated: CASSPLSDQETQYF.

The V and J genes are TRBV18 and TRBJ2-3; 8 bases fit TRBD1. There are 16 residues in the CDR3. Per the germline V gene, CDR1 is KGHSH and CDR2 is LQKENI. V was clipped by 5 bases and J by 5 bases; unmatched bases: 12. The CDR3 is CASSTRTGRFVDTQYF. CDR3 DNA sequence: TGTGCCAGCTCAACCCGGACAGGGCGCTTTGTAGATACGCAGTATTTT. Full variable domain (remainder filled in from reference TRBV18 and TRBJ2-3): NAGVMQNPRHLVRRRGQEARLRCSPMKGHSHVYWYRQLPEEGLKFMVYLQKENIIDESGMPKERFSAEFPKEGPSILRIQQVVRGDSAAYFCASSTRTGRFVDTQYFGPGTRLTVL.

The V gene is TRBV3-1 (or the pseudogene TRBV3-2), the J gene TRBJ2-1, with unresolved D. V was cut by 2 bases and J by 3 bases, with 8 bases left in between. The CDR3 has 14 residues. Germline lookup yields CDR1 LGHDT and CDR2 YNNKEL (reference sequence). CDR3 sequence: CASSQLDNYNEQFF. In nucleotides, the CDR3 is TGTGCCAGCAGCCAACTTGACAACTACAATGAGCAGTTCTTC.

J is TRBJ2-5 and V is TRBV7-9, with TRBD2 matching over 7 bases. Germline V lookup: CDR1 SEHNR, CDR2 FQNEAQ (reference sequence). This CDR3 has 14 residues. V lost 3 bases, J lost 4 bases, and 5 bases stayed unmatched. The DNA of the CDR3 is TGTGCCAGCAGCTTTGGAAGCGGGGTAGAGACCCAGTACTTC. Translating it yields CASSFGSGVETQYF.

The chain couples TRBV5-1 to TRBJ2-1, with D hard to call. The CDR3 is made up of 17 amino acids. CDR1 is SGHRS and CDR2 is YFSETQ in the germline V gene. Trimming took 3 bases from V and 0 from J, leaving 16 bases between them. This chain's CDR3 is CASSSHLGSRSYNEQFF. CDR3 in DNA: TGCGCCAGCAGCTCGCACCTCGGGTCTCGCTCCTACAATGAGCAGTTCTTC. Combining the CDR3 with reference TRBV5-1 and TRBJ2-1 gives the whole variable domain KAGVTQTPRYLIKTRGQQVTLSCSPISGHRSVSWYQQTPGQGLQFLFEYFSETQRNKGNFPGRFSGRQFSNSRSEMNVSTLELGDSALYLCASSSHLGSRSYNEQFFGPGTRLTVL.

The chain has TRBV29-1 and TRBJ1-1; TRBD1 is a possible D gene (5 bases). Deletions cut 0 bases from V and 3 bases from J, with 8 bases between. This CDR3 is built from 13 residues. Germline loops: CDR1 SQVTM, CDR2 ANQGSEA. CDR3: CSVEEGGDTEAFF. The CDR3 DNA follows: TGCAGCGTTGAAGAGGGGGGAGACACTGAAGCTTTCTTT.

V gene TRBV4-1 combines with J gene TRBJ1-1; D not certain. CDR3 length: 13 amino acids. Trimming removed 2 bases at V and 0 bases at J, with 4 bases between. Germline V lookup: CDR1 MGHRA, CDR2 YSYEKL. The CDR3, as DNA: TGCGCCAGCAGCCAAAACCTGAACACTGAAGCTTTCTTT. Translating it yields CASSQNLNTEAFF.

The gene calls are TRBV5-1 and TRBJ1-1, with 8 bases lining up with TRBD1. Trimming removed 4 bases from V and 1 base from J; junction bases left unmatched: 6. The CDR3 length is 15 residues. Looked up from germline, CDR1 is SGHRS and CDR2 is YFSETQ. CDR3 coding DNA: TGCGCCAGCAGCCTGGACGGGACAGGGAACACTGAAGCTTTCTTT. It is translated as CASSLDGTGNTEAFF.

The V gene is TRBV6-5, the J gene TRBJ2-1, with no clear D. V shed 7 bases and J shed 4 bases, with 11 bases lying between them. This CDR3 region has 13 residues. Germline values: CDR1 MNHEY, CDR2 SVGAGI. CDR3 sequence reads: CASTVHVYNEQFF. Here the CDR3 DNA reads TGTGCCAGCACCGTACACGTTTACAATGAGCAGTTCTTC.

This chain connects TRBV10-3 to TRBJ1-2; no definite D call. CDR3 length: 11 residues. Germline V gene data show CDR1 as ENHRY and CDR2 as SYGVKD. Trimming pared 0 bases from V and 5 bases from J, leaving 1 base between. This CDR3 reads CAISESYGYTF. CDR3 DNA sequence: TGTGCCATCAGTGAGTCGTATGGCTACACCTTC.

This chain's CDR3 is CASRTVNYGYTF. The CDR3 DNA follows: TGTGCCAGTAGAACAGTTAACTATGGCTACACCTTC. This chain links TRBV5-6 with TRBJ1-2; D gene uncertain. The germline gives CDR1 SGHDT, CDR2 YYEEEE. With 8 bases removed from V and 1 base from J, the gap between germline ends came to 9 bases. The CDR3 contains 12 residues.